This T cell receptor beta chain was profiled in a study of blood T cell repertoires in COVID-19. Across the study: The United States, Italy and Spain provided the acute and convalescent COVID-19 samples. PBMCs, B-cell-depleted T cells, or T cells were the source of the cDNA or gDNA that made up the material.

Per germline, CDR1 MNHEY and CDR2 SMNVEV (reference sequence). The junction had 8 bases not matched to a gene; V was cut back by 3 bases and J by 3 bases. The CDR3 spans 16 residues. Authors' analysis steps: Amplifying reference gene primers gave estimates of nucleated cell counts. The protocol was immunoSEQ multiplex PCR, while the TCRdb copy is restricted to in-frame clones and leaves out a portion. The V and J calls and clone size were taken over from that table, and D and trimming were inferred from the DNA. Of roughly 200,000 clones in the sample, 80% to 90% were seen once. This clonotype originated in a woman of 80 years or more with acute or convalescent COVID-19. The gene calls are TRBV27 and TRBJ2-7; 10 nucleotides align to TRBD2. Sequencing was done on a sample of peripheral blood. The CDR3 DNA sequence: TGTGCCAGCAGTTTCACCGTGGCTAGCGGGAGCTACGAGCAGTACTTC. Translation gives CASSFTVASGSYEQYF.